The 4 T cell receptor beta chains in this list originate from one sample, sequenced in a study of siplizumab effects on memory and regulatory T cells. Data came from immunoSEQ multiplex PCR; TCRdb stores just in-frame clones and leaves some out. The sample carries over 80,000 clones, roughly 87% recorded once. Sequenced sample: Tregs sorted from blood. The source of these receptors is a human donor in good health.

The chain is built from TRBV9 and TRBJ2-7; 9 bases agree with TRBD1. With 2 bases clipped from V and 3 bases from J, the junction kept 6 bases outside the gene matches. CDR3 length equals 15 residues. CDR1 is SGDLS and CDR2 is YYNGEE in the germline V gene. CDR3 protein: CASSVGTGLLYEQYF. CDR3 DNA: TGTGCCAGCAGCGTGGGGACAGGGTTACTCTACGAGCAGTACTTC.

The chain has TRBV5-1 and TRBJ1-2; D perhaps matches TRBD1 (6 bases). The CDR3 runs 14 residues. Deletions cut 4 bases from V and 5 bases from J, with 15 bases between. Germline values: CDR1 SGHRS, CDR2 YFSETQ. CDR3 sequence: CASSRGAGEYGYTF. CDR3 in DNA: TGCGCCAGCAGCCGTGGGGCAGGGGAGTATGGCTACACCTTC. The full variable domain, in which reference TRBV5-1 and TRBJ1-2 provide the parts outside the CDR3, is KAGVTQTPRYLIKTRGQQVTLSCSPISGHRSVSWYQQTPGQGLQFLFEYFSETQRNKGNFPGRFSGRQFSNSRSEMNVSTLELGDSALYLCASSRGAGEYGYTFGSGTRLTVV.

This chain joins TRBV7-9 and TRBJ2-5; D is unresolved. The CDR3 loop spans 11 amino acids. Germline values: CDR1 SEHNR, CDR2 FQNEAQ (reference sequence). V was trimmed by 5 bases and J by 5 bases, leaving 6 bases between them. This chain's CDR3 is CASSLIETQYF. The CDR3 DNA sequence: TGTGCCAGCAGCCTAATTGAGACCCAGTACTTC.

The gene calls are TRBV29-1 and TRBJ1-1; D gene ambiguous. V lost 1 base and J lost 0, with 6 bases in between. CDR1 and CDR2 (germline): SQVTM, ANQGSEA. The CDR3 is 13 residues long. In nucleotides, the CDR3 is TGCAGCGTTGAAGGACGTATGAACACTGAAGCTTTCTTT. It codes for CSVEGRMNTEAFF.